The source of this T cell receptor (beta chain) is a study of cytomegalovirus exposure and HLA in healthy donors. Vbeta (60) and Jbeta (13) primers were used in the PCR. Profiling relied on immunoSEQ multiplex PCR, and the TCRdb table lists in-frame clones only, not all of them. Here the sample spans some 160,000 clones, 65% to 75% being singletons. The TCR sequence derives from a man aged 55 to 70 in good health and CMV-seronegative. The sequencing input was PBMCs.

The CDR3 coding sequence is TGTGCCAGCAGTTTCGGGGAAGACACTGAAGCTTTCTTT. Encoded protein: CASSFGEDTEAFF. The rearrangement uses TRBV28 and TRBJ1-1, with D unresolved. Germline values: CDR1 MDHEN, CDR2 SYDVKM. Trimming removed 3 bases at V and 3 bases at J, with 8 bases between. The CDR3 has 13 residues.